A single sample is the source of the 23 T cell receptor beta chains below, sequenced in a study of shared clonotypes between healthy human individuals. Sequenced by immunoSEQ multiplex PCR; TCRdb stores in-frame clones only, minus some. The table has approximately 2,000,000 clones, about nine tenths seen once. Sequenced input: naive CD4+ T cells from PBMCs. The subset denotes: CD45RA+ positively selected. Source of these receptors: a young man in good health. Some clones in this sample may be carry-over from other donors' samples.

The chain employs TRBV5-1 and TRBJ2-1; 8 bases line up with TRBD2. V lost 1 base, J lost 5 bases, and 14 bases stayed unmatched. The CDR3 contains 18 residues. Per germline, CDR1 SGHRS and CDR2 YFSETQ. CDR3 sequence (DNA): TGCGCCAGCAGCTTGATTTCCGCGGGAGGACTAAGGAACAATGAGCAGTTCTTC. The encoded protein is CASSLISAGGLRNNEQFF.

The chain carries TRBV18 and TRBJ2-7, with no clear D. Germline V gives CDR1 KGHSH, CDR2 LQKENI. The CDR3 totals 18 residues. V dropped 4 bases and J dropped 3 bases, with 25 bases sitting between them. This CDR3 reads CASSRQPLVEGSYYEQYF. The CDR3 DNA sequence: TGTGCCAGCTCACGTCAACCCCTTGTCGAAGGATCCTACTACGAGCAGTACTTC. Combining the CDR3 with reference TRBV18 and TRBJ2-7 gives the whole variable domain NAGVMQNPRHLVRRRGQEARLRCSPMKGHSHVYWYRQLPEEGLKFMVYLQKENIIDESGMPKERFSAEFPKEGPSILRIQQVVRGDSAAYFCASSRQPLVEGSYYEQYFGPGTRLTVT.

This sequence joins TRBV18 and TRBJ1-4; D is uncertain. V was clipped by 8 bases and J by 0 bases, with 7 bases between them. This CDR3 comprises 13 residues. Looked up from germline, CDR1 is KGHSH and CDR2 is LQKENI. CDR3 amino acids: CASLRSTNEKLFF. The CDR3 DNA is TGTGCCAGCCTAAGGTCAACTAATGAAAAACTGTTTTTT.

The chain recombines TRBV19 with TRBJ2-2; 13 bases match TRBD2. V was pared by 3 bases and J by 4 bases, with 2 bases of the junction left unmatched. This CDR3 is built from 16 residues. Germline-derived CDR1 and CDR2 are LNHDA and SQIVND (reference sequence). The CDR3 sequence: CASSITSGRATGELFF. The CDR3 DNA reads as TGTGCCAGTAGTATTACTAGCGGGAGGGCCACCGGGGAGCTGTTTTTT.

V usage is TRBV19 and J usage is TRBJ1-2, with D perhaps TRBD1 (5 bases). The CDR3 is 13 amino acids. The germline V gene has CDR1 LNHDA and CDR2 SQIVND (reference sequence). The V gene lost 7 bases and the J gene lost 6 bases, with 15 bases spanning the gap. CDR3 sequence reads: CASTSGTFHGYTF. In DNA form, the CDR3 reads TGTGCCAGTACCTCCGGGACGTTCCATGGCTACACCTTC.

The rearrangement uses TRBV29-1 and TRBJ2-5, with TRBD2 matching over 7 bases. The junction had 2 bases not matched to a gene; V was cut back by 4 bases and J by 3 bases. CDR3 size: 12 residues. The germline V gene encodes CDR1 SQVTM and CDR2 ANQGSEA. The chain's CDR3 is CSVARGKETQYF. The CDR3 nucleotides are TGCAGCGTTGCGCGGGGGAAAGAGACCCAGTACTTC. The variable domain in full, completed from reference TRBV29-1 and TRBJ2-5, reads SAVISQKPSRDICQRGTSLTIQCQVDSQVTMMFWYRQQPGQSLTLIATANQGSEATYESGFVIDKFPISRPNLTFSTLTVSNMSPEDSSIYLCSVARGKETQYFGPGTRLLVL.

The J gene is TRBJ2-5, the V gene TRBV5-1; no definite D call. Per germline, CDR1 SGHRS and CDR2 YFSETQ. CDR3 length equals 14 residues. V was shortened by 0 bases and J by 5 bases, with 11 bases between the two germline ends. The CDR3 sequence: CASSLVPGEETQYF. The CDR3 nucleotides read TGCGCCAGCAGCTTGGTTCCAGGAGAGGAGACCCAGTACTTC.

The genes are TRBV30 and TRBJ1-4, with 10 nucleotides matching TRBD1. CDR3 length: 17 amino acids. Trimming removed 4 bases from V and 4 bases from J; junction bases left unmatched: 12. From germline, CDR1 is GTSNPN and CDR2 SVGIG (reference sequence). The CDR3 protein is CAWIGGQGLPLNEKLFF. CDR3 nucleotide sequence: TGTGCCTGGATCGGGGGACAGGGGCTCCCTCTTAATGAAAAACTGTTTTTT.

CDR3 DNA sequence: TGTGCCAGCAGCGTAGCGTCCGCGCAGGGGGGGAGTGATACGCAGTATTTT. Protein: CASSVASAQGGSDTQYF. This chain uses TRBV9 with TRBJ2-3; D tentatively fits TRBD1 or TRBD2 (7 bases each). CDR1 SGDLS and CDR2 YYNGEE come from the germline V gene. Deletions cut 0 bases from V and 6 bases from J, with 20 bases between. The CDR3 is made up of 17 amino acids.

The chain uses TRBV5-4 and TRBJ2-2, with a tentative D call TRBD2 (6 bases). CDR3 size: 15 residues. Trimming removed 6 bases from V and 4 bases from J, with 16 bases in between. Germline loops: CDR1 SGHNT, CDR2 YYREEE (reference sequence). The CDR3 DNA follows: TGTGCCAGCACCCCGCTAGCGTCTAGCACCGGGGAGCTGTTTTTT. This translates into CASTPLASSTGELFF.

The chain combines TRBV5-1 with TRBJ2-1; D unclear. The CDR3 has 14 amino acids. The germline V and J ends were trimmed by 0 bases and 6 bases, with 10 bases remaining between them. Germline assignment: CDR1 SGHRS and CDR2 YFSETQ. CDR3 region: CASSLDVLSNEQFF. For the CDR3, the DNA is TGCGCCAGCAGCTTGGACGTGCTTAGCAATGAGCAGTTCTTC. The whole variable domain, filled in from reference TRBV5-1 and TRBJ2-1, reads KAGVTQTPRYLIKTRGQQVTLSCSPISGHRSVSWYQQTPGQGLQFLFEYFSETQRNKGNFPGRFSGRQFSNSRSEMNVSTLELGDSALYLCASSLDVLSNEQFFGPGTRLTVL.

The chain employs TRBV27 and TRBJ1-1; D remains unclear. The germline CDR1 and CDR2 sequences are MNHEY and SMNVEV (reference sequence). V was shortened by 3 bases and J by 0 bases, with 8 bases between the two germline ends. The CDR3 is 14 amino acids. The CDR3 reads CASSFGPMNTEAFF. DNA for the CDR3: TGTGCCAGCAGTTTTGGGCCTATGAACACTGAAGCTTTCTTT.

The chain carries TRBV5-1 and TRBJ1-1; 9 bases map to TRBD1. V shed 7 bases and J 2 bases; nucleotides not matched to a gene: 6. Germline loops: CDR1 SGHRS, CDR2 YFSETQ. The CDR3 runs to 14 residues. CDR3 region: CASGYTGGNTEAFF. In nucleotides, the CDR3 is TGCGCCAGCGGATATACAGGGGGCAACACTGAAGCTTTCTTT.

The chain uses TRBV5-1 and TRBJ2-2, with D maybe TRBD2 (5 bases). With 4 bases removed from V and 6 bases from J, the gap between germline ends came to 10 bases. The CDR3 has 13 residues. Germline V lookup: CDR1 SGHRS, CDR2 YFSETQ. The CDR3 loop is CASSPGVPGELFF. CDR3 DNA sequence: TGCGCCAGCAGCCCCGGGGTCCCCGGGGAGCTGTTTTTT.

V and J are TRBV14 and TRBJ2-3; TRBD2 matches 11 bases. Germline V gives CDR1 SGHDN, CDR2 FVKESK. The V gene end was trimmed by 1 base and the J gene end by 4 bases; junction bases not matched to a gene: 4. CDR3 size: 16 residues. The CDR3 here is CASSQGALAGADTQYF. CDR3 DNA: TGTGCCAGCAGCCAAGGGGCACTAGCGGGAGCAGATACGCAGTATTTT.

The J gene is TRBJ2-7, the V gene TRBV5-1; 11 bases line up with TRBD2. The germline CDR1 and CDR2 sequences are SGHRS and YFSETQ. V lost 4 bases and J lost 6; bases outside the gene matches: 6. The CDR3 runs to 14 residues. The CDR3 is CASSTILAGGEQYF. The CDR3 nucleotides read TGCGCCAGCAGCACCATTCTAGCGGGAGGCGAGCAGTACTTC.

V gene TRBV30 combines with J gene TRBJ1-3; 10 bases are shared with TRBD1. The CDR3 is 15 amino acids. Germline CDR1 and CDR2: GTSNPN and SVGIG (reference sequence). V dropped 3 bases and J dropped 3; count of bases not matched to a gene: 5. CDR3 loop: CAWSGDRGGGNTIYF. The CDR3 DNA reads TGTGCCTGGAGCGGGGACAGGGGTGGTGGAAACACCATATATTTT.

The V and J genes are TRBV10-3 and TRBJ2-5; TRBD2 matches 8 bases. The CDR3 has 16 amino acids. Losses at the gene ends were 2 bases for V and 1 base for J; bases not matched to a gene: 6. Germline V lookup: CDR1 ENHRY, CDR2 SYGVKD. The CDR3 DNA reads as TGTGCCATCAGTGAGGCGGGAGCGGGGGCCCAAGAGACCCAGTACTTC. It yields the protein CAISEAGAGAQETQYF.

The chain links TRBV10-3 to TRBJ2-3, with D perhaps TRBD2 (5 bases). The V end was cut by 6 bases, the J end by 0 bases, with 13 bases between. The CDR3 is made up of 15 amino acids. Germline V CDR1 and CDR2: ENHRY, SYGVKD. CDR3 protein: CAIREPGLSTDTQYF. The CDR3 nucleotides are TGTGCCATCAGGGAACCAGGACTCAGCACAGATACGCAGTATTTT.

As to this clone: Additional DNA sequences in this sample encode the identical CDR3. The V call is TRBV27, the J call TRBJ1-1; D is perhaps TRBD1 (5 bases). CDR1 is MNHEY and CDR2 is SMNVEV in the germline V gene (reference sequence). This CDR3 contains 15 residues. V was clipped by 2 bases and J by 0 bases, with 10 bases between them. Written as DNA, the CDR3 is TGTGCCAGCAGTTTAGGACAAACAATGAACACTGAAGCTTTCTTT. This translates into CASSLGQTMNTEAFF.

V usage is TRBV2 and J usage is TRBJ1-2, with D perhaps TRBD1 (5 bases). Germline V gene data show CDR1 as SNHLY and CDR2 as FYNNEI. Trimming left V 0 bases short and J 8 bases short, with 16 bases between. The CDR3 has 15 residues. The CDR3 region has the DNA TGTGCCAGCAGTGAAGCCAGACAAACCGGGGGAGGCTACACCTTC. Its translation is CASSEARQTGGGYTF.

The gene calls are TRBV29-1 and TRBJ2-1; 7 nucleotides match TRBD2. The CDR3 loop spans 15 amino acids. V lost 3 bases and J lost 0; bases outside the gene matches: 5. From germline, CDR1 is SQVTM and CDR2 ANQGSEA. For the CDR3, the DNA is TGCAGCGTTGAGGGAGGGAGCCGCTCCTACAATGAGCAGTTCTTC. Amino acid sequence: CSVEGGSRSYNEQFF.

The chain is built from TRBV7-2 and TRBJ2-1, with 9 bases matching TRBD2. V lost 1 base, J lost 0 bases, and 1 base stayed unmatched. Germline V gene data show CDR1 as SGHTA and CDR2 as FQGNSA. The CDR3 totals 16 residues. The CDR3 coding sequence is TGTGCCAGCAGCTTAGATAGCGGGAGCTCCTACAATGAGCAGTTCTTC. It codes for CASSLDSGSSYNEQFF.